This TCR beta chain was retrieved from a study of graft-versus-host responses after intestinal transplantation. Overall study context: Those transplanted obtained multivisceral, liver-intestinal, or isolated intestinal grafts.

Profiled with immunoSEQ multiplex PCR; TCRdb holds only in-frame clones, not every one. The sample carries more than 85,000 clones, just over 90% recorded once. Study-level points and caveats: The study found high graft-versus-host to host-versus-graft clonal ratios in allografts of patients with graft-donor T cell macrochimerism. GvH clones surfaced in recipient marrow, some emerging earlier in ileum or blood.

A remark on this clone: What it binds is unknown.

This CDR3 region has 15 residues. CDR1 SQVTM and CDR2 ANQGSEA come from the germline V gene. J gave up 4 bases and V 5 bases, and 4 bases lay outside the gene matches. Specimen: unstimulated CD8+ T cells sorted from spleen or lymph node cells, collected before intestinal transplant. The sequence was obtained from a human donor who received an intestinal transplant. The chain combines TRBV29-1 with TRBJ2-1; 14 nucleotides agree with TRBD2. The DNA for the CDR3 is TGCAGCGTTCGCAGGACTAGCGGGGGGTACAATGAGCAGTTCTTC. It encodes CSVRRTSGGYNEQFF.